This TCR beta chain was observed in a study of T cell repertoires in aging, cancer and after chemotherapy. The template was genomic DNA from peripheral blood, not RNA. Rearranged V-D-J TRB sequences were amplified with a mixed TRB-A/B primer pool. MiXCR was run by TCRdb on the multiplex PCR reads, yielding one entry per CDR3 protein. Of 8,000 to 10,000 distinct CDR3 sequences in the sample, around a quarter were seen once. The CDR3 extends over 14 amino acids. Trimming removed 6 bases at V and 4 bases at J, with 13 bases between. The germline V gene encodes CDR1 MNHEY and CDR2 SVGAGI. This clonotype was counted between two and nine times.

The receptor's source is a human donor in good health. The specimen was blood. This chain connects TRBV6-5 to TRBJ2-1; no definite D call. The CDR3 reads CASSYRRHYNEQFF. CDR3 nucleotide sequence: TGTGCCAGCAGCTATCGGCGGCATTACAATGAGCAGTTCTTC.